The sequence of this T cell receptor (beta chain) was determined in a study of T cells in Graves' hyperthyroidism and ophthalmopathy (dated 2019 in TCRdb). Regarding the study in general: Peripheral blood samples were taken at initial diagnosis, before any treatment was given. To identify TCR V-J signatures that set the groups apart, the researchers used a discovery cohort of 100 patients, made up of 40 to 45 with Graves' ophthalmopathy and some 60 with stable Graves' hyperthyroidism. Whether ophthalmopathy could be predicted prospectively was tested in an independent validation cohort made up of 18 to 20 hyperthyroidism patients plus 17 patients who later progressed to ophthalmopathy. For training and testing, the 95 to 100 patients in the discovery cohort were randomly divided in a 7:3 ratio. Thyroid tissue and blood T-cell repertoires from about six Graves' hyperthyroidism patients were also compared in the study. After blood sampling, hyperthyroidism patients were treated with methimazole at a starting dose of 30 mg daily, and ophthalmopathy patients were treated with high-dose intravenous methylprednisolone. The paper reports TCR Vbeta CDR3 sequencing of some 140 peripheral blood samples: 40 to 45 ophthalmopathy, over 70 hyperthyroidism and around 17 progressor patients.

Results the study describes overall, beyond this receptor: In cross-validation, a model built on a 13 V-J signature told ophthalmopathy apart from stable hyperthyroidism with less than 90% sensitivity and roughly 81% specificity, and in testing the same model reached 80%/75%. No statistical method was used to fix the sample size in advance, and group allocation was not hidden from the investigators. In validation, progression to ophthalmopathy was predicted by the model with approximately 67% sensitivity and roughly 72% specificity, a median of roughly six months before onset. Most expanded thyroid clonotypes (frequency above 0.001) were also detected in blood, suggesting blood repertoires may reflect thyroid immune responses.

For this chain, trimming is 3 bases at the V end and 5 bases at the J end, and the number of junction bases without a gene match is 20. As encoded in the germline V gene (reference sequence), CDR1 is DFQATT while CDR2 is SNEGSKA. From its cysteine to its phenylalanine, the CDR3 spans 19 amino acids. Just the 57-base CDR3 DNA is kept, in frame starting at base 1. Stable Graves' hyperthyroidism was defined as the absence of progression to ophthalmopathy over 18 months of follow-up. The hyperthyroidism patients were between 18 and 65 years old and newly diagnosed, with a disease duration of less than 2 months. Any patient with an uncontrolled infection, another autoimmune disease, pregnancy or lactation was excluded. Diagnoses were based on clinical symptoms, serum thyroxine and TRAb, thyroid ultrasound and orbital computed tomography. Ficoll-Paque density gradient centrifugation was used to isolate PBMCs from around 10 ml of fresh peripheral blood. Total RNA was extracted using Trizol reagent, and RNA quality was assessed on an Agilent 2100 Bioanalyzer.

The TCR beta CDR3 regions were amplified from RNA transcripts. For the first round of RT-PCR on the TCR CDR3, the HTBI primer set was used together with the Qiagen OneStep RT-PCR kit. Libraries were constructed in a second round of multiplex PCR, after which size selection and purification were performed. The libraries were sequenced on an Illumina HiSeq2000 using paired-end 100 bp reads. Concerning the study's data processing: SOAPnuke was used to process the raw data, throwing out any read that contained adapters or uncalled bases, had a mean Phred below 15, or lacked an exact constant-primer or identifier match. High-quality paired reads were merged using COPE v1.2.5, and each unique nucleotide sequence was defined as a clonotype. MiTCR v1.1 was used to align the clonotypes against IMGT TRBV, TRBD and TRBJ reference segments. Analysis was restricted to V-J combinations with a frequency above 0.0001, which covered about 99% of repertoires. A TCS score was defined as the ratio between F50 (clonal expansion) and ExV (chaos), using BLOSUM62-based TCRdist between CDR3 peptides within each V-J. Welch's t-statistics and random forest reduced 450 to 600 V-J features to fewer than 15, which were used in a naive Bayes classifier (R e1071). TCRdb reprocessed the public reads (quality trimming at Q25 with fastp, clone calling with MiXCR) and kept in-frame beta chains. Each entry is one CDR3 protein sequence, shown with its most common DNA and genes. The V and J calls come from TCRdb's annotation, not from the publication. The sample table lists 300,000 or so distinct CDR3 sequences, 15% to 20% of them with a count of one. Of the sample, about 53% is held by the ten largest clones.

This clonotype was picked up many times. Its cognate antigen has yet to be identified. The record has no base qualities; no much larger clone is one base away. Sequencing input: blood. This TCR came from a woman between 45 and 65 years old with Graves' hyperthyroidism. Recombination linked TRBV20-1 to TRBJ2-1, with 9 bases aligning to TRBD1. Read as DNA, the sequence is TGCAGTGCTAGTAATACGTTGGGACAGGGTTCGTGGCGGGACAATGAGCAGTTCTTC. Its protein reads: CSASNTLGQGSWRDNEQFF.